This TCR beta chain was observed in a study of T-cell reconstitution after alpha-beta-depleted transplantation in children. Study-wide results and limits: Several hundred rapidly expanded clones from non-depleted graft cells reportedly supplied alpha-beta T cells about two months post-transplant. Surviving recipient cells, namely T cells and thymic progenitors, were the source of high day-60 TCRbeta diversity in some patients. After one year, T-cell counts and TCRbeta diversity mostly came from new T cells.

Unique molecular identifiers were used in preparing the TCRbeta library. Each CDR3 protein is one row after TCRdb ran MiXCR on the PCR reads. The profile shows a few hundred thousand distinct CDR3 sequences, approximately 12% of them singletons. This clonotype was found many times. The antigen is not known. The sequence came from a male patient between 5 and 17 years old who had a stem cell transplant for acute myeloid leukemia, so the T cells may come from the graft donor. The source material was PBMCs, mostly from graft donor cells, sampled 360 days after TCRalphabeta/CD19-depleted stem cell transplant.

The CDR3 here is CASSFGQGTFSTDTQYF. As DNA, the CDR3 is TGTGCCAGCAGTTTTGGCCAGGGGACGTTTAGCACAGATACGCAGTATTTT. V usage is TRBV12-3 or TRBV12-4 and J usage is TRBJ2-3, with a possible D match to TRBD1 (6 bases). V dropped 3 bases and J dropped 0 bases, with 16 bases sitting between them. This CDR3 contains 17 residues.